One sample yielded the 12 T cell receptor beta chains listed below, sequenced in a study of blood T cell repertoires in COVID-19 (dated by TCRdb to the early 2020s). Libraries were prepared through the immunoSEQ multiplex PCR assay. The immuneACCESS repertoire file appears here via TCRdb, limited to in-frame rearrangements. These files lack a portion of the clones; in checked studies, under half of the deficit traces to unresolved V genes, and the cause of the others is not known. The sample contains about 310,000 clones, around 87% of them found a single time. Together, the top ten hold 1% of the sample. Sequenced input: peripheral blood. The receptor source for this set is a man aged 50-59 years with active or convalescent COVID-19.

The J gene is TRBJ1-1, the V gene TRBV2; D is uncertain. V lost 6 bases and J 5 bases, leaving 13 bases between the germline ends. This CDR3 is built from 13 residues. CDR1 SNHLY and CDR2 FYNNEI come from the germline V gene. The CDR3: CASRAKVLTEAFF. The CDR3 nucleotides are TGTGCCAGCAGAGCTAAAGTTTTAACTGAAGCTTTCTTT.

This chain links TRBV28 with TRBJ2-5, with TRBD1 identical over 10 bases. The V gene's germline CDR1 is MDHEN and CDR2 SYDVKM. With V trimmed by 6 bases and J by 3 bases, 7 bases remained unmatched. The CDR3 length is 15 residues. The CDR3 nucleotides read TGTGCCAGCAGCCTAAGCGGACAGGGGGAAGAGACCCAGTACTTC. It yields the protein CASSLSGQGEETQYF.

This CDR3 is CASSVGSGTDTQYF. As DNA, the CDR3 is TGTGCCAGCAGTGTGGGTAGCGGCACAGATACGCAGTATTTT. This chain uses TRBV6-4 with TRBJ2-3; possible D gene TRBD2, 5 bases. The germline V and J ends were trimmed by 4 bases and 1 base, with 9 bases remaining between them. The germline CDR1 and CDR2 sequences are MRHNA and SNTAGT. The CDR3 consists of 14 residues.

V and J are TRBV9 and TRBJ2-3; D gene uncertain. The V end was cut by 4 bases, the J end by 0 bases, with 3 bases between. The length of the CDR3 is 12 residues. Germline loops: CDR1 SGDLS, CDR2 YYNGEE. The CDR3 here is CASSLSTDTQYF. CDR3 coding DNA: TGTGCCAGCAGCCTGAGCACAGATACGCAGTATTTT.

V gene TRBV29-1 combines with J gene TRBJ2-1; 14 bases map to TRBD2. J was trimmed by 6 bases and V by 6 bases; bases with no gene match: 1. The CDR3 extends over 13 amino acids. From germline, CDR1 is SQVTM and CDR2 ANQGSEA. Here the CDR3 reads CSVGTSGGNEQFF. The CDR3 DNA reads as TGCAGCGTCGGGACTAGCGGGGGCAATGAGCAGTTCTTC.

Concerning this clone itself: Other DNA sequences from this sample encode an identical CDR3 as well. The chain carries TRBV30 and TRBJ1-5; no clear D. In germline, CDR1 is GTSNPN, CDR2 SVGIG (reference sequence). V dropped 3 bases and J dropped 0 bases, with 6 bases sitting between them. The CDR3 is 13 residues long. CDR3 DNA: TGTGCCTGGAGCGGAGATAGCAATCAGCCCCAGCATTTT. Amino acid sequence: CAWSGDSNQPQHF.

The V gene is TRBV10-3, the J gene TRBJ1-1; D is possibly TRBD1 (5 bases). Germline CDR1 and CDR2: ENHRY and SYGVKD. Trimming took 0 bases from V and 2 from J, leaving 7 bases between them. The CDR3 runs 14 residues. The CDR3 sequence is CAISESQANTEAFF. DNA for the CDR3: TGTGCCATCAGTGAGTCACAGGCAAACACTGAAGCTTTCTTT.

The CDR3 DNA sequence: TGTGCCAGCAGCGTTACCGGAGGCGGGAGTTATCAAGAGACCCAGTACTTC. Amino acids: CASSVTGGGSYQETQYF. The chain recombines TRBV9 with TRBJ2-5; TRBD2 matches at 7 bases. Germline CDR1 SGDLS, CDR2 YYNGEE. The ends lost 2 bases at V and 2 bases at J; junction bases unmatched: 12. There are 17 residues in the CDR3.

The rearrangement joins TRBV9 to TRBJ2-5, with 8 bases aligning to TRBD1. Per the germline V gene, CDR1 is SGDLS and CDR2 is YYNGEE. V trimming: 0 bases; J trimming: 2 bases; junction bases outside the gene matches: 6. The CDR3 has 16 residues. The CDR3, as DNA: TGTGCCAGCAGCGTAGGTGGGGACAGGCTACAAGAGACCCAGTACTTC. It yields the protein CASSVGGDRLQETQYF. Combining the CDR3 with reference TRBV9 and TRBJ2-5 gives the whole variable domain DSGVTQTPKHLITATGQRVTLRCSPRSGDLSVYWYQQSLDQGLQFLIQYYNGEERAKGNILERFSAQQFPDLHSELNLSSLELGDSALYFCASSVGGDRLQETQYFGPGTRLLVL.

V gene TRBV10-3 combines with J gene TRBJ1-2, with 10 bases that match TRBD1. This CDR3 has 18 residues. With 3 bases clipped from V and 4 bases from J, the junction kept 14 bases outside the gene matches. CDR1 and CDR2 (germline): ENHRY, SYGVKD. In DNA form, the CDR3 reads TGTGCCATCAGTGACCCGCCGGGACAGGGGCTGAGTAGCTATGGCTACACCTTC. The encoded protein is CAISDPPGQGLSSYGYTF.

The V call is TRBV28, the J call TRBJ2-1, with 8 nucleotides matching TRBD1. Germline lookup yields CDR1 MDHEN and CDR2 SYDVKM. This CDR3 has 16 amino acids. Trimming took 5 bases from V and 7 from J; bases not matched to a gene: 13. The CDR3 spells CASSPTYMGQVNEQFF. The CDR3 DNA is TGTGCCAGCAGTCCTACCTATATGGGACAGGTAAATGAGCAGTTCTTC.

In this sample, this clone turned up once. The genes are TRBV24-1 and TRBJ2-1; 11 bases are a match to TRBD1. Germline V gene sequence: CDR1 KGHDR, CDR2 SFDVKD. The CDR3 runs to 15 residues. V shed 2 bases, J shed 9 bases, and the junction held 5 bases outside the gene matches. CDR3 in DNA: TGTGCCACCAGTGATTCCGGACAGGGGGCAGGTGAGCAGTTCTTC. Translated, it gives CATSDSGQGAGEQFF.